This section outlines one T cell receptor (beta chain) sequence together with its context. Its cognate antigen is unknown. This sample is part of a study of CD4+ T cells in melanoma. The repertoire was sequenced with immunoSEQ multiplex PCR; TCRdb's copy has only in-frame clones and lacks some. This table has roughly 60,000 clones, 60% to 80% appearing once. Study-level findings and limits: A reported correlation linked neoantigen-specific CD4+ T cells to CD8+, macrophage and B cell function. In melanoma, neoantigen-specific CD4+ T cells reportedly differed in differentiation state.

Germline loops: CDR1 SGHTA, CDR2 FQGNSA. V was cut by 0 bases and J by 8 bases, with 8 bases left in between. The CDR3 has 13 amino acids. The sequenced material came from tumor tissue. The receptor comes from a human donor with melanoma. The chain links TRBV7-2 to TRBJ1-5, with unresolved D. The CDR3 DNA reads TGTGCCAGCAGCTTAGCGTCGGAGAAGCCCCAGCATTTT. Translated: CASSLASEKPQHF.